These 28 T cell receptor beta chains share one sample of origin, sequenced in a study of Ad26.COV2.S vaccination and SARS-CoV-2 variants. Described treatment: around 19 received Ad26.COV2.S at low or high dose, single or two shots; about 5 received placebo; per-sample allocation not given. Each sample was drawn 63 days after the first injection (of vaccine or placebo). This table comes from immunoSEQ multiplex PCR, and its TCRdb copy is limited to in-frame clones, with some not included. The sample lists about 350,000 clones, around 89% occurring once. This sample comprised peripheral blood, obtained in a trial of Ad26.COV2.S vaccine versus placebo. These receptors all stem from a person between 18 and 65 years old who received the Ad26.COV2.S COVID-19 vaccine or a placebo.

This clone was seen only once. The V gene is TRBV30, the J gene TRBJ1-4, with 9 bases identical to TRBD1. V was clipped by 3 bases and J by 8 bases; unmatched bases: 22. Germline-derived CDR1 and CDR2 are GTSNPN and SVGIG (reference sequence). The CDR3 length is 19 residues. The CDR3 bases are TGTGCCTGGAGGGGGGGCAACTCAAAGGGACAGGGAGTATACGAAAAACTGTTTTTT. It translates to CAWRGGNSKGQGVYEKLFF.

Comments on this clone: The same CDR3 also results from other DNA sequences found in this sample. The V and J genes are TRBV11-2 and TRBJ2-7, with 8 bases identical to TRBD1. The V gene end was trimmed by 1 base and the J gene end by 4 bases; junction bases not matched to a gene: 3. Germline loops: CDR1 SGHAT, CDR2 FQNNGV. CDR3 length equals 14 residues. CDR3 sequence reads: CASSLGTGPYEQYF. The CDR3 DNA follows: TGTGCCAGCAGCTTAGGGACAGGGCCATACGAGCAGTACTTC.

The V and J genes are TRBV9 and TRBJ2-1, with no clear D. This CDR3 has 12 amino acids. Looked up from germline, CDR1 is SGDLS and CDR2 is YYNGEE. Trimming pared 4 bases from V and 3 bases from J, leaving 5 bases between. CDR3 protein: CASSTDYNEQFF. For the CDR3, the DNA is TGTGCCAGCAGCACGGACTACAATGAGCAGTTCTTC.

This rearrangement joins TRBV18 to TRBJ1-4; tentative D call: TRBD1 (5 bases). Trimming took 4 bases from V and 8 from J, leaving 17 bases between them. Germline CDR1 is KGHSH and CDR2 is LQKENI. There are 15 residues in the CDR3. CDR3 bases: TGTGCCAGCTCACTTATCCGACAAGAGGGGGAAAAACTGTTTTTT. Protein sequence: CASSLIRQEGEKLFF.

The rearrangement links TRBV10-1 to TRBJ2-2, with TRBD1 identical over 7 bases. Losses at the gene ends were 5 bases for V and 2 bases for J; bases not matched to a gene: 17. The V gene's germline CDR1 is WNHNN and CDR2 SYGVQD (reference sequence). The CDR3 consists of 19 residues. The CDR3 DNA follows: TGCGCCAGCAGTACGTGGACCGGGACAGTTGGCACTAACACCGGGGAGCTGTTTTTT. Its protein is CASSTWTGTVGTNTGELFF.

This clone has just one count. The chain employs TRBV7-9 and TRBJ1-4; 8 bases agree with TRBD1. This CDR3 spans 16 amino acids. V lost 5 bases to trimming and J lost 2 bases; unmatched junction nucleotides: 7. Germline assignment: CDR1 SEHNR and CDR2 FQNEAQ (reference sequence). The CDR3 loop reads CASSPRAGGTNEKLFF. CDR3 nucleotide sequence: TGTGCCAGCAGCCCTCGGGCAGGGGGCACTAATGAAAAACTGTTTTTT. Combining the CDR3 with reference TRBV7-9 and TRBJ1-4 gives the whole variable domain DTGVSQNPRHKITKRGQNVTFRCDPISEHNRLYWYRQTLGQGPEFLTYFQNEAQLEKSRLLSDRFSAERPKGSFSTLEIQRTEQGDSAMYLCASSPRAGGTNEKLFFGSGTQLSVL.

The chain joins TRBV7-9 to TRBJ1-2; D call uncertain. Germline CDR1 and CDR2: SEHNR and FQNEAQ (reference sequence). This CDR3 has 15 residues. The germline V and J ends were trimmed by 5 bases and 0 bases, with 13 bases remaining between them. The CDR3 DNA reads as TGTGCCAGCAGCCTACAGACAAAAGCTAACTATGGCTACACCTTC. This gives the protein CASSLQTKANYGYTF.

The V call is TRBV11-2, the J call TRBJ2-7; the D gene is possibly TRBD2 (7 bases). Trimming took off 5 bases at V and 2 bases at J, with 16 bases between the two ends. CDR3 length: 15 residues. Germline V gene data show CDR1 as SGHAT and CDR2 as FQNNGV. The CDR3 sequence: CASSPRGTTTYEQYF. The CDR3 DNA follows: TGTGCCAGCAGCCCAAGGGGGACTACGACCTACGAGCAGTACTTC.

This chain joins TRBV6-6 and TRBJ1-5; D is possibly TRBD1 (5 bases). Per the germline V gene, CDR1 is MNHNY and CDR2 is SVGAGI (reference sequence). This CDR3 has 15 residues. Deletions cut 4 bases from V and 3 bases from J, with 13 bases between. As DNA, the CDR3 is TGTGCCAGCAGTTTCTCCGGGGACCTCAATCAGCCCCAGCATTTT. As protein: CASSFSGDLNQPQHF.

J is TRBJ2-7 and V is TRBV3-1 (or the pseudogene TRBV3-2); D is unclear. This CDR3 region has 14 residues. Deletions cut 0 bases from V and 0 bases from J, with 6 bases between. Germline assignment: CDR1 LGHDT and CDR2 YNNKEL (reference sequence). The CDR3 nucleotides read TGTGCCAGCAGCCAAGACATATCCTCCTACGAGCAGTACTTC. This codes for CASSQDISSYEQYF.

V gene TRBV5-6 combines with J gene TRBJ1-3; D possibly corresponds to TRBD1 (6 bases). V lost 4 bases to trimming and J lost 0 bases, with 14 bases between them. This CDR3 contains 16 residues. Germline CDR1 and CDR2: SGHDT and YYEEEE. The CDR3 sequence: CASSPKQGYSGNTIYF. CDR3 in DNA: TGTGCCAGCAGCCCAAAACAGGGCTACTCTGGAAACACCATATATTTT.

This chain joins TRBV7-8 and TRBJ1-1; D might be TRBD1 (5 bases). V lost 5 bases and J lost 5, with 15 bases in between. This CDR3 is 14 amino acids long. Germline loops: CDR1 SGHVS, CDR2 FQNEAQ. CDR3 nucleotide sequence: TGTGCCAGCAGCCTCCTTTCGGGGGAGACTGAAGCTTTCTTT. Protein sequence: CASSLLSGETEAFF.

J is TRBJ1-2 and V is TRBV11-2; D remains unclear. CDR1 and CDR2 (germline): SGHAT, FQNNGV. The V and J ends lost 1 base and 8 bases respectively, with 11 bases between them. This CDR3 comprises 13 residues. This CDR3 reads CASSLVPWEGYTF. As DNA, the CDR3 is TGTGCCAGCAGCTTAGTACCCTGGGAGGGCTACACCTTC.

This clone has a handful of counts. J is TRBJ1-2 and V is TRBV5-8; D is ambiguous. The CDR3 consists of 14 residues. Trimming took 0 bases from V and 3 from J, leaving 9 bases between them. CDR1 is SGHTS, CDR2 YDEGEE, per germline. The CDR3 spells CASSLAGTYYGYTF. The CDR3, as DNA: TGTGCCAGCAGCTTGGCTGGCACTTACTATGGCTACACCTTC.

This clone was seen a single time. This sequence joins TRBV7-2 and TRBJ2-7, with 10 bases matching TRBD2. Germline trimming cut 4 bases from V and 4 bases from J; bases unmatched to any gene: 4. Germline CDR1 and CDR2: SGHTA and FQGNSA. The CDR3 extends over 14 amino acids. The CDR3 DNA reads as TGTGCCAGCAGCTCAACTAGCGGGAATTACGAGCAGTACTTC. Translation: CASSSTSGNYEQYF.

The V and J genes are TRBV20-1 and TRBJ2-5, with D uncertain. V shed 3 bases and J shed 5 bases, with 7 bases lying between them. In germline, CDR1 is DFQATT, CDR2 SNEGSKA (reference sequence). This CDR3 region has 11 residues. CDR3 amino acids: CSASARETQYF. The CDR3 DNA follows: TGCAGTGCTAGTGCTCGGGAGACCCAGTACTTC.

This chain uses TRBV4-1 with TRBJ2-7; 11 bases match TRBD2. CDR1 and CDR2 (germline): MGHRA, YSYEKL. CDR3 length: 16 residues. Trimming at V came to 5 bases and at J to 0 bases, leaving 6 bases not matched to a gene. The CDR3, as DNA: TGCGCCAGCAGCGAAGGGGGACTAGCGGCCTCCTACGAGCAGTACTTC. Amino acids: CASSEGGLAASYEQYF.

This chain connects TRBV27 to TRBJ1-5; D gene unclear. V was shortened by 3 bases and J by 7 bases, with 10 bases between the two germline ends. The CDR3 has 13 amino acids. CDR1 is MNHEY and CDR2 is SMNVEV in the germline V gene (reference sequence). The CDR3 DNA reads as TGTGCCAGCAGTTTTTGGGCAGGACAGCCCCAGCATTTT. This codes for CASSFWAGQPQHF.

This chain connects TRBV5-8 to TRBJ2-7; D not resolved. Per germline, CDR1 SGHTS and CDR2 YDEGEE. The CDR3 contains 14 residues. V lost 0 bases to trimming and J lost 6 bases, with 13 bases between them. Written as DNA, the CDR3 is TGTGCCAGCAGCTTGGGACAACCCCCTCTCGAGCAGTACTTC. The encoded protein is CASSLGQPPLEQYF.

The chain is built from TRBV18 and TRBJ2-1; D is undetermined. The CDR3 is made up of 14 amino acids. The V gene's germline CDR1 is KGHSH and CDR2 LQKENI. V was cut by 8 bases and J by 4 bases, with 15 bases left in between. The CDR3 sequence: CASRSTAAYNEQFF. For the CDR3, the DNA is TGTGCCAGCCGGAGTACGGCCGCATACAATGAGCAGTTCTTC.

The chain carries TRBV28 and TRBJ2-4, with D possibly TRBD1 on 5 matching bases. V lost 5 bases, J lost 0 bases, and 11 bases lay in between. There are 15 residues in the CDR3. The germline V gene has CDR1 MDHEN and CDR2 SYDVKM. The CDR3: CASSPQTVAKNIQYF. CDR3 bases: TGTGCCAGCAGTCCTCAGACAGTAGCCAAAAACATTCAGTACTTC.

The V and J genes are TRBV10-1 and TRBJ2-7; either TRBD1 or TRBD2 may fit D (5 bases each). Between the trimmed V and J ends, which lost 4 bases and 6 bases, there was a span of 13 bases. The CDR3 covers 13 residues. The V gene's germline CDR1 is WNHNN and CDR2 SYGVQD (reference sequence). The CDR3 DNA follows: TGCGCCAGCAGTGCCTGGACACGGGGCGAGCAGTACTTC. Its protein is CASSAWTRGEQYF.

The chain recombines TRBV18 with TRBJ2-1, with D possibly TRBD1 on 5 matching bases. Germline CDR1 reads KGHSH; CDR2 reads LQKENI. The CDR3 totals 14 residues. V lost 0 bases, J lost 8 bases, and 11 bases lay in between. The CDR3 sequence: CASSPPDWGDEQFF. The DNA of the CDR3 is TGTGCCAGCTCACCACCAGATTGGGGCGATGAGCAGTTCTTC.

This clone was seen once. This rearrangement joins TRBV5-1 to TRBJ2-1; possibly TRBD2 for D (6 bases). V lost 3 bases to trimming and J lost 0 bases, with 13 bases between them. The germline gives CDR1 SGHRS, CDR2 YFSETQ. This CDR3 has 16 amino acids. CDR3 in amino acids: CASSSGDLSSYNEQFF. In DNA, the CDR3 is TGCGCCAGCAGCTCGGGGGACTTATCCTCCTACAATGAGCAGTTCTTC.

This clone was recorded a few times. The CDR3 sequence: CASSLFVGTGTYEQYF. As DNA, the CDR3 is TGTGCCAGCAGCTTATTCGTCGGGACAGGTACCTACGAGCAGTACTTC. The rearrangement joins TRBV7-9 to TRBJ2-7, with TRBD1 matching 8 bases. V lost 2 bases and J lost 2; bases outside the gene matches: 8. The germline gives CDR1 SEHNR, CDR2 FQNEAQ (reference sequence). This CDR3 comprises 16 residues.

This clone was seen only once. V gene TRBV10-3 combines with J gene TRBJ2-1, with 9 positions matching TRBD2. This CDR3 has 15 residues. Germline V gene sequence: CDR1 ENHRY, CDR2 SYGVKD. Germline trimming cut 6 bases from V and 4 bases from J; bases unmatched to any gene: 7. CDR3 nucleotide sequence: TGTGCCATCAGGGCCGCGGGGGGGCAGTACAATGAGCAGTTCTTC. This codes for CAIRAAGGQYNEQFF.

This clone was detected once. The chain carries TRBV4-1 and TRBJ1-5; D is uncertain. The CDR3 sequence is 17 residues long. Germline V gene lookup returns CDR1 MGHRA and CDR2 YSYEKL. V shed 1 base and J shed 0 bases, with 13 bases lying between them. Written as DNA, the CDR3 is TGCGCCAGCAGCCAAGCGATGACACAACATAGCAATCAGCCCCAGCATTTT. Its translation is CASSQAMTQHSNQPQHF.

J is TRBJ2-7 and V is TRBV18, with TRBD2 matching 8 bases. V shed 5 bases, J shed 3 bases, and the junction held 6 bases outside the gene matches. The germline V gene encodes CDR1 KGHSH and CDR2 LQKENI. This CDR3 region has 14 residues. In DNA form, the CDR3 reads TGTGCCAGCTCAGAGGGACTAGGTTTCTACGAGCAGTACTTC. Protein product: CASSEGLGFYEQYF.